The 18 T cell receptor beta chains below all came from one sample that was sequenced in a study of T cells in localized non-small cell lung cancer. Profiled with immunoSEQ multiplex PCR; TCRdb holds only in-frame clones, not every one. The sample contains about 24,000 clones, 65% to 85% of which appear only once. The sample in question was PBMCs, obtained before any cancer treatment. Every receptor here comes from a man aged 40 to 69 with stage II lung adenocarcinoma.

The chain joins TRBV27 to TRBJ1-1; 7 positions match TRBD1. Looked up from germline, CDR1 is MNHEY and CDR2 is SMNVEV (reference sequence). The V gene end was trimmed by 4 bases and the J gene end by 9 bases; junction bases not matched to a gene: 23. The CDR3 length is 18 residues. CDR3 sequence: CASSSQVGGARIAVKAFF. DNA for the CDR3: TGTGCCAGCAGTTCTCAGGTAGGGGGCGCGAGGATTGCGGTGAAAGCTTTCTTT.

V is TRBV29-1 and J is TRBJ1-5, with D hard to call. Germline-derived CDR1 and CDR2 are SQVTM and ANQGSEA. V lost 4 bases, J lost 0 bases, and 7 bases lay in between. The CDR3 covers 13 residues. The CDR3 DNA reads as TGCAGCGTTGCAGTCGATAGCAATCAGCCCCAGCATTTT. Translated, it gives CSVAVDSNQPQHF.

By frequency in the sample, this clone is medium-sized. V is TRBV5-3 and J is TRBJ2-7, with D tentatively TRBD2 (6 bases). Being an ORF, TRBV5-3 has a function that is uncertain. The CDR3 extends over 18 amino acids. V was pared by 0 bases and J by 2 bases, with 21 bases between. CDR3 coding DNA: TGTGCCAGAAGCTTGGTGGACACAAACTCCGGGACTCCCTACGAGCAGTACTTC. Amino acids: CARSLVDTNSGTPYEQYF.

The chain carries TRBV18 and TRBJ2-5, with 7 positions matching TRBD1. Per the germline V gene, CDR1 is KGHSH and CDR2 is LQKENI. V shed 5 bases and J 3 bases; nucleotides not matched to a gene: 3. CDR3 length equals 13 residues. The CDR3: CASSSGQEETQYF. For the CDR3, the DNA is TGTGCCAGCTCATCTGGACAGGAAGAGACCCAGTACTTC.

The V call is TRBV10-3, the J call TRBJ1-5; D unresolved. Deletions cut 2 bases from V and 0 bases from J, with 17 bases between. Looked up from germline, CDR1 is ENHRY and CDR2 is SYGVKD. CDR3 length equals 18 residues. CDR3 sequence (DNA): TGTGCCATCAGTGAGCAACGGAAGAGCGATTATAGCAATCAGCCCCAGCATTTT. Its translation: CAISEQRKSDYSNQPQHF.

This clone was counted a single time. The gene calls are TRBV6-1 and TRBJ1-5; no definite D call. Germline CDR1 is MNHNS and CDR2 is SASEGT. The V and J ends lost 2 bases and 0 bases respectively, with 11 bases between them. The CDR3 length is 16 residues. CDR3 in amino acids: CASSEMQLHSNQPQHF. CDR3 nucleotide sequence: TGTGCCAGCAGTGAAATGCAGCTGCATAGCAATCAGCCCCAGCATTTT.

The chain recombines TRBV7-2 with TRBJ2-1, with 9 bases aligning to TRBD1. Looked up from germline, CDR1 is SGHTA and CDR2 is FQGNSA. Germline trimming cut 3 bases from V and 7 bases from J; bases unmatched to any gene: 7. This CDR3 comprises 15 residues. CDR3 DNA: TGTGCCAGCAGCTTGGACAGGGGACCGGGAAATGAGCAGTTCTTC. It encodes CASSLDRGPGNEQFF.

This clone came up a few times. The CDR3 is CASSFGGNSYNEQFF. CDR3 coding DNA: TGTGCCAGCAGTTTTGGGGGGAACTCCTACAATGAGCAGTTCTTC. The gene calls are TRBV27 and TRBJ2-1, with D possibly matching TRBD2 (6 bases). Germline values: CDR1 MNHEY, CDR2 SMNVEV (reference sequence). This CDR3 contains 15 residues. Trimming took off 3 bases at V and 0 bases at J, with 9 bases between the two ends.

This rearrangement joins TRBV11-3 to TRBJ2-2, with 7 bases fitting TRBD2. Unmatched junction bases numbered 8, after V lost 3 bases and J lost 4 bases. The CDR3 runs to 16 residues. Germline V CDR1 and CDR2: SGHNT, YENEEA. The CDR3 region has the DNA TGTGCCAGCAGCTTCGTTGTGGGCGGGAGCACCGGGGAGCTGTTTTTT. Protein: CASSFVVGGSTGELFF. Full variable domain (outside the CDR3, taken from reference TRBV11-3 and TRBJ2-2): EAGVVQSPRYKIIEKKQPVAFWCNPISGHNTLYWYLQNLGQGPELLIRYENEEAVDDSQLPKDRFSAERLKGVDSTLKIQPAELGDSAVYLCASSFVVGGSTGELFFGEGSRLTVL.

The rearrangement joins TRBV7-9 to TRBJ1-2; D might be TRBD1 (6 bases). CDR3 length: 16 residues. V lost 1 base and J 7 bases, leaving 19 bases between the germline ends. Per the germline V gene, CDR1 is SEHNR and CDR2 is FQNEAQ (reference sequence). DNA of the CDR3: TGTGCCAGCAGCTTAGGCTCAAGGACAGCTTCTTTTGGCTACACCTTC. It encodes CASSLGSRTASFGYTF.

By its share, this clone is medium-sized. This chain joins TRBV23-1 and TRBJ1-5, with D possibly being TRBD1 (6 bases). TRBV23-1 is labeled an ORF, and its function is uncertain. The V gene lost 0 bases and the J gene lost 7 bases, with 13 bases spanning the gap. The CDR3 has 15 amino acids. The CDR3 loop is CASSQSDGGRQPQHF. The CDR3 nucleotides read TGCGCCAGCAGTCAATCGGATGGGGGCAGACAGCCCCAGCATTTT.

V gene TRBV7-7 combines with J gene TRBJ2-3; no clear D. Germline V gene lookup returns CDR1 SSHAT and CDR2 FNYEAQ (reference sequence). The CDR3 extends over 15 amino acids. V lost 0 bases, J lost 1 base, and 8 bases lay in between. The CDR3 reads CASSLAASRTDTQYF. The CDR3 bases are TGTGCCAGCAGCTTAGCTGCCAGCCGCACAGATACGCAGTATTTT.

This sequence joins TRBV4-2 and TRBJ2-3; possibly TRBD1 or TRBD2 for D (6 bases each). V was cut by 2 bases and J by 4 bases, with 10 bases left in between. Per germline, CDR1 LGHNA and CDR2 YNFKEQ. This CDR3 region has 14 residues. For the CDR3, the DNA is TGTGCCAGCAGCCAAAGGGGGGTCCCAGATACGCAGTATTTT. As protein: CASSQRGVPDTQYF.

The chain carries TRBV5-1 and TRBJ1-6; D is ambiguous. In germline, CDR1 is SGHRS, CDR2 YFSETQ. V lost 5 bases and J 2 bases, leaving 11 bases between the germline ends. The CDR3 runs 15 residues. CDR3 in DNA: TGCGCCAGCAGTTCTAGGGAGGCCTATAATTCACCCCTCCACTTT. Its protein product is CASSSREAYNSPLHF.

The chain joins TRBV27 to TRBJ1-2; D is perhaps TRBD1 (5 bases). Trimming removed 2 bases from V and 7 bases from J, with 8 bases in between. This CDR3 has 12 amino acids. Germline CDR1 and CDR2: MNHEY and SMNVEV (reference sequence). CDR3 in amino acids: CASSLGGFGYTF. The CDR3 DNA follows: TGTGCCAGCAGTTTAGGGGGGTTTGGCTACACCTTC.

The CDR3 protein is CASRQLPGNTIYF. CDR3 coding DNA: TGTGCCAGCAGACAGCTCCCTGGAAACACCATATATTTT. The genes are TRBV6-1 and TRBJ1-3; no firm D call. The germline V and J ends were trimmed by 6 bases and 2 bases, with 8 bases remaining between them. CDR1 MNHNS and CDR2 SASEGT come from the germline V gene. The CDR3 runs to 13 residues.

V is TRBV29-1 and J is TRBJ2-7; 9 nucleotides agree with TRBD1. Germline CDR1 reads SQVTM; CDR2 reads ANQGSEA. The CDR3 has 14 residues. Unmatched junction bases numbered 8, after V lost 5 bases and J lost 3 bases. CDR3 sequence reads: CSVQTGTGIYEQYF. CDR3 nucleotide sequence: TGCAGCGTTCAGACCGGGACAGGGATCTACGAGCAGTACTTC.

As DNA, the CDR3 is TGTGCCAGCAGCTTATCTAGCGGGGGGCCAACCGGGGAGCTGTTTTTT. Protein: CASSLSSGGPTGELFF. The chain employs TRBV7-6 and TRBJ2-2, with 11 bases fitting TRBD2. The CDR3 is 16 residues long. The junction had 4 bases not matched to a gene; V was cut back by 2 bases and J by 5 bases. The V gene's germline CDR1 is SGHVS and CDR2 FNYEAQ.